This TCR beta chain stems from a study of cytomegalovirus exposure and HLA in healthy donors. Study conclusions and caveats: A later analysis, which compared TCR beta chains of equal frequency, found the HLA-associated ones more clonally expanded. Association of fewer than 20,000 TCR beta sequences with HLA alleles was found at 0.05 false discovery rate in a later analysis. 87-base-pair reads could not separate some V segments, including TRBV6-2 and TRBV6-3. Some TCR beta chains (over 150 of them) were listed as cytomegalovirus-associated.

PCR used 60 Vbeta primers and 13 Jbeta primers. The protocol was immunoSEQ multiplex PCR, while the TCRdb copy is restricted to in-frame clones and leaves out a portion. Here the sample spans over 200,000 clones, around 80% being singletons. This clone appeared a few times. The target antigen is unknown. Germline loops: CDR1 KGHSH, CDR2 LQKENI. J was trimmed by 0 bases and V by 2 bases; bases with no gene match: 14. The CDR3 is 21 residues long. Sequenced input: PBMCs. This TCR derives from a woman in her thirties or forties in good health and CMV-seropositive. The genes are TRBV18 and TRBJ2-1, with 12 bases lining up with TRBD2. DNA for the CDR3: TGTGCCAGCTCACCATTACTGCCTAGCGGGAGGGCCCGCAGCTCCTACAATGAGCAGTTCTTC. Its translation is CASSPLLPSGRARSSYNEQFF.